The 10 T cell receptor beta chains in this list originate from one sample, sequenced in a study of T cells in Graves' hyperthyroidism and ophthalmopathy. Template material for amplifying TCR beta CDR3 regions consisted of RNA transcripts. The TCR CDR3 first-round RT-PCR relied on the HTBI primer set. TCRdb called the multiplex PCR reads again in MiXCR, with one record for every CDR3 protein. The sample lists hundreds of thousands of distinct CDR3 sequences; over 15% were seen once. The sequenced sample consisted of blood. These receptors all come from a woman aged 60-70 years with Graves' ophthalmopathy.

This clonotype was recorded a few times. This chain joins TRBV6-6 and TRBJ1-4; 7 bases match TRBD1. This CDR3 is 15 amino acids long. Germline V gene data show CDR1 as MNHNY and CDR2 as SVGAGI (reference sequence). V trimming: 2 bases; J trimming: 6 bases; junction bases outside the gene matches: 6. CDR3: CASSYPGQTDEKLFF. CDR3 bases: TGTGCCAGCAGTTACCCGGGACAGACAGATGAAAAACTGTTTTTT.

The V gene is TRBV19, the J gene TRBJ2-7, with D possibly TRBD1 on 5 matching bases. Trimming took 6 bases from V and 1 from J, leaving 13 bases between them. Germline V gives CDR1 LNHDA, CDR2 SQIVND (reference sequence). The CDR3 extends over 14 amino acids. The chain's CDR3 is CASRSGPGSYEQYF. The CDR3 DNA reads as TGTGCCAGTAGAAGTGGGCCAGGGTCCTACGAGCAGTACTTC.

This clonotype has at least ten counts. This chain joins TRBV6-1 and TRBJ2-2; 7 bases fit TRBD1. CDR1 MNHNS and CDR2 SASEGT come from the germline V gene. The CDR3 spans 15 residues. V shed 4 bases and J 3 bases; nucleotides not matched to a gene: 5. CDR3: CASSGRDSHTGELFF. The CDR3 DNA sequence: TGTGCCAGCAGTGGCCGGGACAGTCACACCGGGGAGCTGTTTTTT.

This clonotype was picked up many times. The chain is built from TRBV20-1 and TRBJ1-5; perhaps TRBD1 as D (6 bases). Germline CDR1 and CDR2: DFQATT and SNEGSKA (reference sequence). Trimming left V 3 bases short and J 9 bases short, with 15 bases between. The CDR3 spans 13 residues. The CDR3, as DNA: TGCAGTGCTAGGCAGGGGTCGGGTAGGCCCCAGCATTTT. This codes for CSARQGSGRPQHF.

This clonotype was recorded many times. The V gene is TRBV2, the J gene TRBJ2-7; 10 positions match TRBD1. V gave up 6 bases and J gave up 3 bases; unmatched junction bases: 8. The CDR3 spans 15 residues. Germline CDR1 and CDR2: SNHLY and FYNNEI. In DNA form, the CDR3 reads TGTGCCAGCAGAGCCGGGACAGGGGAAATCTACGAGCAGTACTTC. This translates into CASRAGTGEIYEQYF.

The sample holds many counts of this clonotype. The chain is built from TRBV6-6 and TRBJ2-5, with a weak D call TRBD1 (6 bases). Per the germline V gene, CDR1 is MNHNY and CDR2 is SVGAGI (reference sequence). Trimming took 2 bases from V and 2 from J, leaving 12 bases between them. The CDR3 is made up of 15 amino acids. CDR3 nucleotide sequence: TGTGCCAGCAGTTACAGCAGGGGACCACAAGAGACCCAGTACTTC. It yields the protein CASSYSRGPQETQYF.

As concerns this clonotype: A read error is possible here, since a much larger clone lies one base away. The chain links TRBV7-6 to TRBJ2-7; D might be TRBD1 (6 bases). The germline V gene has CDR1 SGHVS and CDR2 FNYEAQ. This CDR3 is built from 15 residues. Trimming took 4 bases from V and 5 from J, leaving 18 bases between them. The CDR3 DNA is TGTGCCAGCAGCTCCCTTACAGGGTCCCCCGACGAGCAGTACTTC. It yields the protein CASSSLTGSPDEQYF.

This clonotype was detected ten times or more. V gene TRBV11-3 combines with J gene TRBJ2-3; D possibly uses TRBD1 or TRBD2 (5 bases each). The CDR3 covers 14 residues. With 5 bases removed from V and 0 bases from J, the gap between germline ends came to 9 bases. Germline V gives CDR1 SGHNT, CDR2 YENEEA. This chain's CDR3 is CASSRDLSTDTQYF. The CDR3 DNA reads TGTGCCAGCAGCCGGGACCTTAGCACAGATACGCAGTATTTT.

This clonotype was observed at least ten times. This rearrangement joins TRBV3-1 to TRBJ2-1, with D possibly being TRBD2 (6 bases). The V end lost 4 bases, the J end lost 5 bases, and 9 bases lay between the germline ends. This CDR3 spans 13 amino acids. Germline V gene lookup returns CDR1 LGHDT and CDR2 YNNKEL (reference sequence). The CDR3 region is CASSRGTDNEQFF. The CDR3 coding sequence is TGTGCCAGCAGCCGCGGGACCGACAATGAGCAGTTCTTC.

This clonotype was counted at least ten times. A much bigger clone sits one base away, suggesting this may be a read error. This chain links TRBV11-1 with TRBJ2-7; 7 bases map to TRBD1. Trimming at V came to 0 bases and at J to 4 bases, leaving 0 bases not matched to a gene. The germline V gene encodes CDR1 SGHAT and CDR2 FQDESV (reference sequence). This CDR3 has 13 amino acids. The DNA of the CDR3 is TGTGCCAGCAGCTTAGCGACAGGGTACGAGCAGTACTTC. Translating it yields CASSLATGYEQYF.